This T cell receptor (beta chain) appears in the sequencing data of a study of response to subunit inactivated influenza vaccine. The table lists this clonotype with a few counts. Trimming took off 1 base at V and 6 bases at J, with 19 bases between the two ends. This CDR3 spans 16 amino acids. The germline V gene has CDR1 SGHDN and CDR2 FVKESK. TCRdb fed the RT-PCR reads into MiXCR, producing one record per CDR3 protein. Of about 570,000 distinct CDR3 sequences listed, 11% are singletons. These data also formed part of another study, on T cells expressing NK-cell markers. This second study notes: 5'RACE template switching built TCR beta cDNA with unique molecular identifiers.

The chain joins TRBV14 to TRBJ2-7; D is undetermined. This TCR was sampled from a man over 45 who received an inactivated influenza vaccine. The specimen was PBMCs from blood, collected on the day of vaccination. The CDR3 region is CASSQGVFGPWTEQYF. Here the CDR3 DNA reads TGTGCCAGCAGCCAAGGAGTTTTTGGGCCGTGGACCGAGCAGTACTTC.